The TCR beta chain described here comes from a study of T cell responses to AZD1222 COVID-19 vaccine. Comments on this clone: What it recognizes is unknown. Other DNA sequences of this sample code for an identical CDR3.

Assay used: immunoSEQ multiplex PCR; TCRdb lists only in-frame clones, some missing. The data hold just over 150,000 clones, with 75% to 90% observed a single time. Whole-study results and caveats: Clonal diversity was possibly underestimated, and the donors were mostly white British, with more females. Samples come after the peak T cell response, not at day 14. Spike-specific TCR depth and breadth grew after two AZD1222 doses.

This clonotype was obtained from an adult who received the AZD1222 COVID-19 vaccine. This material consisted of peripheral blood, taken 28 days after the second AZD1222 dose.

Here the CDR3 reads CASSLRDEQYF. The CDR3 nucleotides read TGTGCCAGCTCCTTAAGGGACGAGCAGTACTTC. The chain combines TRBV18 with TRBJ2-7; no firm D call. The CDR3 runs to 11 residues. CDR1 is KGHSH and CDR2 is LQKENI in the germline V gene. The ends were cut back, 6 bases at V and 5 bases at J, with 8 bases in the middle. Looking up the rest from reference TRBV18 and TRBJ2-7 gives the full variable domain: NAGVMQNPRHLVRRRGQEARLRCSPMKGHSHVYWYRQLPEEGLKFMVYLQKENIIDESGMPKERFSAEFPKEGPSILRIQQVVRGDSAAYFCASSLRDEQYFGPGTRLTVT.